The 5 T cell receptor beta chains below were found in one sample sequenced in a study of shared clonotypes between healthy human individuals. The method was immunoSEQ multiplex PCR; TCRdb's version includes in-frame clones alone and lacks a portion of them. The sample lists approximately 1.4 million clones, around 98% seen once, with 0.4% to 0.45% in the top ten. The sample was naive CD4+ T cells sorted from blood. Subset described: CD45RA+ positively selected. The source is a man aged 30-40 years in good health.

Concerning this clone: Other nucleotide sequences from this sample produce the same CDR3. This chain connects TRBV28 to TRBJ1-5; D might be TRBD1 (5 bases). The germline V gene encodes CDR1 MDHEN and CDR2 SYDVKM. CDR3 length: 13 residues. Trimming stripped 6 bases from V and 7 bases from J, with 13 bases between. In DNA form, the CDR3 reads TGTGCCAGCAGCCCTCGGGGGGGACAGCCCCAGCATTTT. This sequence encodes CASSPRGGQPQHF.

This chain links TRBV5-4 with TRBJ1-2; possible D gene TRBD1, 6 bases. CDR1 is SGHNT, CDR2 YYREEE, per germline (reference sequence). The CDR3 runs 19 residues. The V and J ends lost 4 bases and 8 bases respectively, with 33 bases between them. CDR3 DNA: TGTGCCAGCAGCCCCAAGGCTCAGGGGCCCCTCCTATTAACGACCGGCTACACCTTC. It yields the protein CASSPKAQGPLLLTTGYTF.

The chain links TRBV5-4 to TRBJ1-4; TRBD1 matches at 10 bases. Trimming cost V 4 bases and J 2 bases; bases outside gene matches: 14. Germline CDR1 reads SGHNT; CDR2 reads YYREEE (reference sequence). The CDR3 length is 19 residues. In DNA, the CDR3 is TGTGCCAGCAGCAATATACCGCCCGGGACAGGGGATACTAATGAAAAACTGTTTTTT. This translates into CASSNIPPGTGDTNEKLFF.

V and J are TRBV6-5 and TRBJ1-3; 8 bases are a match to TRBD1. The CDR3 has 13 amino acids. Per the germline V gene, CDR1 is MNHEY and CDR2 is SVGAGI. V was clipped by 5 bases and J by 3 bases; unmatched bases: 0. The DNA for the CDR3 is TGTGCCAGCAGTGACAGGGGTGGAAACACCATATATTTT. Amino acid sequence: CASSDRGGNTIYF.

This clone has just one count. J is TRBJ2-5 and V is TRBV5-5; tentatively, D is TRBD2 (6 bases). The V end was cut by 0 bases, the J end by 3 bases, with 9 bases between. This CDR3 has 14 residues. Germline assignment: CDR1 SGHKS and CDR2 YYEKEE (reference sequence). As DNA, the CDR3 is TGTGCCAGCAGCTTGGTTCGGGAGAAAGAGACCCAGTACTTC. It specifies CASSLVREKETQYF.